This is a list of T cell receptor beta chains from one sample in a study of early T cells in non-severe SARS-CoV-2 infection. TCRdb passed the 5' RACE reads through MiXCR, listing each CDR3 protein once. The sample has about 98,000 distinct CDR3 sequences; approximately 10% are singletons. Sequencing was done on a sample of whole blood. These receptors were taken from an adult who was a healthcare worker with PCR-confirmed SARS-CoV-2 infection or an uninfected control (not recorded which). Both conserved end residues are part of each CDR3. Fields, in order: clone size, V gene, D gene, J gene, CDR3 protein, CDR3 DNA. D genes are given only for firm matches. The listing skips clone size in some rows; elsewhere it reads once, few, many or a size class.

>-|TRBV28|-|TRBJ1-1
CASSFLQGEAFF
TGTGCCAGCAGTTTCCTCCAGGGTGAAGCTTTCTTT
>-|TRBV20-1|-|TRBJ1-2
CSASRRGLRGYTF
TGCAGTGCTAGCCGCCGGGGGCTGAGAGGCTACACCTTC
>-|TRBV18|-|TRBJ1-4
CASSPGQLNEKLFF
TGTGCCAGCTCACCTGGACAGCTTAATGAAAAACTGTTTTTT
>many|TRBV3-1|-|TRBJ1-2
CASSPMGERVLGYTF
TGTGCCAGCAGCCCCATGGGGGAGAGGGTTCTAGGCTACACCTTC
>many|TRBV9|-|TRBJ2-3
CASSEGRTSTDTQYF
TGTGCCAGCAGCGAGGGGCGGACTAGCACAGATACGCAGTATTTT
>few|TRBV5-1|-|TRBJ2-2
CASHQGINTGELFF
TGCGCCAGCCACCAGGGAATCAACACCGGGGAGCTGTTTTTT
>many|TRBV5-4|-|TRBJ2-7
CASSNVTYEQYF
TGTGCCAGCAGCAACGTAACCTACGAGCAGTACTTC
>few|TRBV15|TRBD1|TRBJ2-3
CATSMPGQGGADTQYF
TGTGCCACCAGCATGCCGGGACAGGGAGGCGCAGATACGCAGTATTTT
>-|TRBV9|-|TRBJ1-2
CASSVQGGDGYTF
TGTGCCAGCAGCGTACAGGGAGGCGATGGCTACACCTTC
>many|TRBV5-1|-|TRBJ2-5
CASSLGRRGETQYF
TGCGCCAGCAGCTTGGGACGGCGAGGAGAGACCCAGTACTTC
>many|TRBV4-1|-|TRBJ1-1
CASSQERSMNTEAFF
TGCGCCAGCAGCCAGGAGCGTTCCATGAACACTGAAGCTTTCTTT
>many|TRBV4-1|-|TRBJ1-5
CASSQDPSGPSGGQPQHF
TGCGCCAGCAGCCAAGATCCCTCGGGCCCTTCAGGTGGTCAGCCCCAGCATTTT
>-|TRBV27|-|TRBJ2-7
CASNKGQGSYEQYF
TGTGCCAGCAATAAAGGGCAGGGCTCCTACGAGCAGTACTTC
>-|TRBV4-2|TRBD1|TRBJ2-7
CASSQGQGVYEQYF
TGTGCCAGCAGCCAAGGACAGGGGGTGTACGAGCAGTACTTC
>many|TRBV28|-|TRBJ1-3
CASGSTSSGNTIYF
TGTGCCAGCGGAAGTACAAGCTCTGGAAACACCATATATTTT
>-|TRBV5-1|TRBD2|TRBJ2-3
CASSFRTSGADTQYF
TGCGCCAGCAGCTTCCGGACTAGCGGGGCAGATACGCAGTATTTT
>few|TRBV9|-|TRBJ2-5
CASSVDPGGQETQYF
TGTGCCAGCAGCGTAGATCCAGGGGGGCAAGAGACCCAGTACTTC
>-|TRBV28|TRBD2|TRBJ2-3
CASRQLAGRVDTQYF
TGTGCCAGCAGACAACTAGCGGGGAGGGTAGATACGCAGTATTTT
>few|TRBV2|TRBD1|TRBJ1-4
CASSTGINEKLFF
TGTGCCAGCTCGACAGGGATTAATGAAAAACTGTTTTTT
>-|TRBV5-5|TRBD2|TRBJ2-7
CASSPSGSLYEQYF
TGTGCCAGCAGCCCTAGCGGGAGTCTCTACGAGCAGTACTTC
>many|TRBV12-3/TRBV12-4|TRBD2|TRBJ2-1
CASRSTSGGFNEQFF
TGTGCCAGCAGATCGACTAGCGGGGGATTTAATGAGCAGTTCTTC
>many|TRBV20-1|TRBD2|TRBJ2-1
CSAFKRDSSYNEQFF
TGCAGTGCTTTTAAGCGGGATAGCTCCTACAATGAGCAGTTCTTC
>many|TRBV4-1|-|TRBJ2-1
CASSAYPVYNEQFF
TGCGCCAGCAGCGCCTATCCCGTCTACAATGAGCAGTTCTTC
>-|TRBV12-3/TRBV12-4|-|TRBJ1-5
CASSLSRSADSNQPQHF
TGTGCCAGCAGCCTTTCCCGGTCAGCCGATAGCAATCAGCCCCAGCATTTT
>few|TRBV27|TRBD1|TRBJ1-2
CASSLEGTGDQYGYTF
TGTGCCAGCAGTTTAGAGGGGACAGGGGATCAGTATGGCTACACCTTC